The sequence of this T cell receptor beta chain was determined in a study of OX40 agonist ivuxolimab in advanced cancers. Method: immunoSEQ multiplex PCR; TCRdb's copy keeps in-frame clones and lacks some. Seen here are tens of thousands of clones, 86% observed once, and the top ten hold over 5%. The germline CDR1 and CDR2 sequences are MNHEY and SVGAGI. The CDR3 is 16 amino acids. The V gene lost 0 bases and the J gene lost 0 bases, with 12 bases spanning the gap. The starting material was CD4+ or CD8+ T cells sorted from blood, obtained in a trial of the OX40 agonist ivuxolimab. The chain uses TRBV6-5 and TRBJ2-7; D is perhaps TRBD2 (6 bases). The TCR was taken from an adult with an advanced solid tumor such as melanoma, head and neck, liver or kidney cancer. The CDR3 sequence: CASSYSTAGLSYEQYF. As DNA, the CDR3 is TGTGCCAGCAGTTACTCGACGGCGGGGCTCTCCTACGAGCAGTACTTC.